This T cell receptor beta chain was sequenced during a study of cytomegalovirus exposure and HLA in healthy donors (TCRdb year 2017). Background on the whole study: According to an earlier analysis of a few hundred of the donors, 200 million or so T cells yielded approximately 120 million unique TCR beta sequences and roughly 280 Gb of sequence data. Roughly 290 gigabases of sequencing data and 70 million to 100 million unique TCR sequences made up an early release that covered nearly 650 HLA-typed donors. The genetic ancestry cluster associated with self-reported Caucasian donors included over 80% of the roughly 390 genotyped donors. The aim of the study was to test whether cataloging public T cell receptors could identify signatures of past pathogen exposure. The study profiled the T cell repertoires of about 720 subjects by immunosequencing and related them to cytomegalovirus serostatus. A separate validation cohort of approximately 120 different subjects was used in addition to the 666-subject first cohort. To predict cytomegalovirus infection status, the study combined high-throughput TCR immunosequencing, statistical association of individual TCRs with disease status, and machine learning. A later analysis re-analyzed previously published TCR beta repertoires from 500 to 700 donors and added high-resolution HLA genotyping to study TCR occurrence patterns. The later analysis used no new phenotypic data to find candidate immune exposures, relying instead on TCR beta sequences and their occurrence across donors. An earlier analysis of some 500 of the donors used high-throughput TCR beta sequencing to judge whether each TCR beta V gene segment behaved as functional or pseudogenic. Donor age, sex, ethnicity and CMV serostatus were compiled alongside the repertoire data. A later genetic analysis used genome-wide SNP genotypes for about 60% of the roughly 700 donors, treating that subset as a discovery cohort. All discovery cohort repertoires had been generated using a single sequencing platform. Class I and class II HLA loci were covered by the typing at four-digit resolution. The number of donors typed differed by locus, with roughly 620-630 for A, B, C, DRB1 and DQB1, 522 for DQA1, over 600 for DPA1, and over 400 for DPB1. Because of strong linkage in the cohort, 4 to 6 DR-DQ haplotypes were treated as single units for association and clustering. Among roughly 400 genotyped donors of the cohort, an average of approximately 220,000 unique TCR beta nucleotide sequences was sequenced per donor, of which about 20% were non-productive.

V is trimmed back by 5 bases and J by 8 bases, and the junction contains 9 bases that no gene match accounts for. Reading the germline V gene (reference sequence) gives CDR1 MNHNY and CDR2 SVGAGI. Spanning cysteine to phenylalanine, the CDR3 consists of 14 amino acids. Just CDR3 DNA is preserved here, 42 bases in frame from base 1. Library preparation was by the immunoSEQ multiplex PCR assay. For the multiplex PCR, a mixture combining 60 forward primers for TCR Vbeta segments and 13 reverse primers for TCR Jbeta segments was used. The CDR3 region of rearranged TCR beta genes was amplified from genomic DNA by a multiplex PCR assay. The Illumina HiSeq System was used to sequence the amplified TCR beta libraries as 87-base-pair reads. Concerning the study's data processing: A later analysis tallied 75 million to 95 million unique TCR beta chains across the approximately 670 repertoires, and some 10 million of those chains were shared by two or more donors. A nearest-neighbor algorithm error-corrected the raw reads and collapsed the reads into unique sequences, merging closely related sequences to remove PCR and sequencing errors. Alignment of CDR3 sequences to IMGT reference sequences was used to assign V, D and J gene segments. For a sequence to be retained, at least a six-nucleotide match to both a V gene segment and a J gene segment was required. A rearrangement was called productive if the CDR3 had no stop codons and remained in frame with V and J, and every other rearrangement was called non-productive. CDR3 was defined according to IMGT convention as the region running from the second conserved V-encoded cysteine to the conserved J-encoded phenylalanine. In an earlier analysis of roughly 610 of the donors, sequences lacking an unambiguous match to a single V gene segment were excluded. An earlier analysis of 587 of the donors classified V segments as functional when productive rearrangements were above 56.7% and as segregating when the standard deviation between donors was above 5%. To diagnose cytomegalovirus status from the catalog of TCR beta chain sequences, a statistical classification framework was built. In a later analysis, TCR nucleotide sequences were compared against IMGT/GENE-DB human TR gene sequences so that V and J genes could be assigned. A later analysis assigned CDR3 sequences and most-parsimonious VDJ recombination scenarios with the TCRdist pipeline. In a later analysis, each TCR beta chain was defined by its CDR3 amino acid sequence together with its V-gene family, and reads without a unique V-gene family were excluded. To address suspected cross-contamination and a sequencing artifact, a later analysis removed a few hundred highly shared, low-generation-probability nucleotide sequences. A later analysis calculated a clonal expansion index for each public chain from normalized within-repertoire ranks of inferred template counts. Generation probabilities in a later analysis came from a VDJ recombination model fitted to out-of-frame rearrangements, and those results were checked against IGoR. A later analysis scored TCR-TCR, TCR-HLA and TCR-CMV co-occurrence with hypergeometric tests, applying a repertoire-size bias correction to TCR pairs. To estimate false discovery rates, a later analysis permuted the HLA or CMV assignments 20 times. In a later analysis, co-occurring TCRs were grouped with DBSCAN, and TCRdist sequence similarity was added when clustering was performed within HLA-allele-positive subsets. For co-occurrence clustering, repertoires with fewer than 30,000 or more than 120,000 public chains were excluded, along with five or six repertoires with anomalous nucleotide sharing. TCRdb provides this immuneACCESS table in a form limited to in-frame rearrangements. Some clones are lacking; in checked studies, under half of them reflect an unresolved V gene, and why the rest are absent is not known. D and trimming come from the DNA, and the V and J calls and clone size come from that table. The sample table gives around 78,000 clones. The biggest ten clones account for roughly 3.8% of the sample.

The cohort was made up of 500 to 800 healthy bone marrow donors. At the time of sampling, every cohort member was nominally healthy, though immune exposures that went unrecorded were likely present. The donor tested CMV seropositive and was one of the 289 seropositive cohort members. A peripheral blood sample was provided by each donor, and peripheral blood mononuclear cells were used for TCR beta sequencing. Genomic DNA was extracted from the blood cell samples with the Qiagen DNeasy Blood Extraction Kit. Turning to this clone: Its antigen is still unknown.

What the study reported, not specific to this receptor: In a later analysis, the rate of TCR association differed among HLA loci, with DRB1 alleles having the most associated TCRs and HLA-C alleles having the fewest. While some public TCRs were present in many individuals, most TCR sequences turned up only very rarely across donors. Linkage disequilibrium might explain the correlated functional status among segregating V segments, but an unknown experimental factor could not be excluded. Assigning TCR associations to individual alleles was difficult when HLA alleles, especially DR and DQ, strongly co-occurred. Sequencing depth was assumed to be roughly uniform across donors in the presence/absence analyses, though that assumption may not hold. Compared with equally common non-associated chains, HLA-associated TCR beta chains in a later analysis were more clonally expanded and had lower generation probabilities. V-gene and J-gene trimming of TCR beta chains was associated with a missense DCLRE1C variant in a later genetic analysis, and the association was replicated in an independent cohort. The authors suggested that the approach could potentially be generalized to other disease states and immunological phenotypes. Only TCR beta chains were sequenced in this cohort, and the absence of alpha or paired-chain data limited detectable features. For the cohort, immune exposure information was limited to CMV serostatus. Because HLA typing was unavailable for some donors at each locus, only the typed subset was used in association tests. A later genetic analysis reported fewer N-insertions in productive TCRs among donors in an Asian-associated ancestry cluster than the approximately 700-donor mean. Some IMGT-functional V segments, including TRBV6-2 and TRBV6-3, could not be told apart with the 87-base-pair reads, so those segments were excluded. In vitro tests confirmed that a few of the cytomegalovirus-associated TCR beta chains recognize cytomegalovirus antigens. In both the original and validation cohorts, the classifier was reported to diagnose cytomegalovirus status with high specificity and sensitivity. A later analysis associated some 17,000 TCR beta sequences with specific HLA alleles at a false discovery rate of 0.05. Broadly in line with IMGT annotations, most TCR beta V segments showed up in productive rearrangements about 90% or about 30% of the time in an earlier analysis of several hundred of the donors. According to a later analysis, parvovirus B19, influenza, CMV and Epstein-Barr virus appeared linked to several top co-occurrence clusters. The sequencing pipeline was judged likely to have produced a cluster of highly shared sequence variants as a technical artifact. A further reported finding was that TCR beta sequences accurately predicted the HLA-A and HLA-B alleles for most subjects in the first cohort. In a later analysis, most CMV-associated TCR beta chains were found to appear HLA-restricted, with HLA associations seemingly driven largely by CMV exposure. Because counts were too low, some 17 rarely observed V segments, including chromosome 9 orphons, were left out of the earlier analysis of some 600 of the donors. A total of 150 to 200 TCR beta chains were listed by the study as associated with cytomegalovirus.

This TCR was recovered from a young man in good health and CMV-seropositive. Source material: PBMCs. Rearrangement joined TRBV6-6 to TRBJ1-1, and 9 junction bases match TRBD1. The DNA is TGTGCCAGCAGTCTTTCCCGGACAGGGGCCGAAGCTTTCTTT. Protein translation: CASSLSRTGAEAFF.